The 5 T cell receptor beta chains reported below all come from one sample, sequenced in a study of blood T cell dynamics during melanoma immunotherapy. Repertoires were generated with immunoSEQ multiplex PCR, while TCRdb's copy carries only in-frame clones and drops some. This table has a few thousand clones, roughly 87% appearing once. The time point here: pre-treatment baseline. The sample was blood, taken from a patient treated with checkpoint blockade. The receptors derive from a human donor with melanoma.

This clone was detected a few times. Other nucleotide sequences from this sample produce the same CDR3. This chain uses TRBV2 with TRBJ1-6; TRBD1 might be the D (5 bases). CDR1 is SNHLY and CDR2 is FYNNEI in the germline V gene. The CDR3 is made up of 13 amino acids. The chain's CDR3 is CARSGQLNSPLHF. Written as DNA, the CDR3 is TGTGCTAGGTCGGGGCAGCTTAATTCACCCCTCCACTTT.

The rearrangement links TRBV7-6 to TRBJ2-3; the match to TRBD2 covers 8 bases. CDR1 is SGHVS, CDR2 FNYEAQ, per germline. V was clipped by 5 bases and J by 1 base; unmatched bases: 5. This CDR3 spans 15 amino acids. The CDR3 loop is CASSVLAGGTDTQYF. The CDR3 DNA is TGTGCCAGCAGCGTTCTAGCGGGCGGCACAGATACGCAGTATTTT.

The rearrangement uses TRBV5-1 and TRBJ2-2; D remains ambiguous. V shed 4 bases and J shed 8 bases, with 9 bases lying between them. Germline lookup yields CDR1 SGHRS and CDR2 YFSETQ. The CDR3 has 12 residues. The CDR3 region is CASSPNLGELFF. CDR3 DNA: TGCGCCAGCAGCCCCAATCTAGGGGAGCTGTTTTTT.

The chain employs TRBV12-5 and TRBJ2-5; weak D call: TRBD1 (6 bases). This CDR3 is 13 amino acids long. Germline CDR1 is LGHNT and CDR2 is FRNRAP. V lost 5 bases to trimming and J lost 3 bases, with 10 bases between them. The CDR3 protein is CASGASGEETQYF. The CDR3 nucleotides read TGTGCTAGTGGTGCCTCAGGGGAAGAGACCCAGTACTTC.

The rearrangement links TRBV19 to TRBJ2-7; 11 bases match TRBD1. The CDR3 spans 16 residues. Germline CDR1 and CDR2: LNHDA and SQIVND (reference sequence). Trimming took 6 bases from V and 2 from J; bases not matched to a gene: 9. The CDR3, as DNA: TGTGCCAGTAGACCGACCGGGACAGGGGGTCCCTACGAGCAGTACTTC. This encodes CASRPTGTGGPYEQYF.